The clone carrying this T cell receptor beta chain has only a few counts. The antigen is undetermined. The data were taken from a study of CD8+ T cells in alopecia areata. Findings and caveats of the study: In lesional scalp, particularly from alopecia totalis/universalis, clonality was higher than in normal scalp.

Extracted RNA was reverse transcribed into cDNA, the sequencing template. Profiled with immunoSEQ multiplex PCR; TCRdb holds only in-frame clones, not every one. The sample has more than 150,000 clones; approximately 49% are singletons. The sample's treatment: oral pan-JAK inhibitor, 5-10 mg twice daily. From germline, CDR1 is PRHDT and CDR2 FYEKMQ (reference sequence). The J segment lost 8 bases and the V segment lost 5 bases, leaving 9 bases of the junction unmatched. The CDR3 has 15 amino acids. The sequences come from CD8+ T cells sorted from blood, collected around week 54, from a patient treated with tofacitinib. The rearrangement uses TRBV13 and TRBJ2-3, with 11 bases that match TRBD1. This receptor was taken from a human donor with alopecia areata. The CDR3 DNA sequence: TGTGCCAGCAGCCAGGACAGGGGGCTTAAAGGTACGCAGTATTTT. Protein product: CASSQDRGLKGTQYF.